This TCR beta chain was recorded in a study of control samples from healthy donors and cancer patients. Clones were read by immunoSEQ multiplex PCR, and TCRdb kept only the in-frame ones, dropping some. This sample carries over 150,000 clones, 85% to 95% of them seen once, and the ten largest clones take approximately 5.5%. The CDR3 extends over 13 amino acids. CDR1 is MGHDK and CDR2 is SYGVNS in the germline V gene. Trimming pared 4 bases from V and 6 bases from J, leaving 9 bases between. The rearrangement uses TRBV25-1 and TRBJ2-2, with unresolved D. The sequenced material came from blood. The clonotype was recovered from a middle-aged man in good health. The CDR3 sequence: CASSVGPPGELFF. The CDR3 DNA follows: TGTGCCAGCAGTGTCGGACCCCCCGGGGAGCTGTTTTTT.